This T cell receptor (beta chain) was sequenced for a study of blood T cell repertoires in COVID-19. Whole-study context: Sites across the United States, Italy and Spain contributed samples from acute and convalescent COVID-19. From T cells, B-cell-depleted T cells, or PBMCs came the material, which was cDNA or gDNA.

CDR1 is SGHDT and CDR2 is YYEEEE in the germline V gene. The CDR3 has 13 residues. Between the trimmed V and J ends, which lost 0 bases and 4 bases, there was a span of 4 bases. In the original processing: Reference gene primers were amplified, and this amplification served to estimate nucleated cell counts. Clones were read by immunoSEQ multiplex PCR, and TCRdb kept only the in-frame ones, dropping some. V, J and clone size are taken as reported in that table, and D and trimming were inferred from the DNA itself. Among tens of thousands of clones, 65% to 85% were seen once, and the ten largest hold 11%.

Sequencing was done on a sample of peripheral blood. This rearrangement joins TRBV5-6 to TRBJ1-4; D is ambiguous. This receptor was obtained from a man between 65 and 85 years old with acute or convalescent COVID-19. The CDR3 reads CASSLAGNEKLFF. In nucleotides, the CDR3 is TGTGCCAGCAGCTTGGCCGGTAATGAAAAACTGTTTTTT.